Sequencing of this T cell receptor (beta chain) was carried out in a study of shared clonotypes between healthy human individuals. Study information: The donor group consisted of two women and a few men, aged 18 to 49.

Naive CD8 cells lacked CD45RO and underwent positive selection for CCR7, leaving out terminally differentiated effector memory CD45RA+ cells. Sequencing used immunoSEQ multiplex PCR; TCRdb keeps in-frame clones, though not all of them. The data hold about 590,000 clones, with 95% to 96% observed a single time. Overall study results and limits: The sole specimen, blood, was sampled, and tissue repertoires likely differ. Measured sharing among donors was expected to vary with sequencing depth. All-four-donor shared clonotypes had higher generation probabilities than non-shared clonotypes did.

Germline CDR1 is LNHDA and CDR2 is SQIVND (reference sequence). V dropped 3 bases and J dropped 4; count of bases not matched to a gene: 8. This CDR3 comprises 17 residues. Remarks on this clone: Its antigen is as yet unknown.

Sequenced sample: naive CD8+ T cells sorted from blood. The chain recombines TRBV19 with TRBJ2-2; TRBD2 aligns across 10 bases. This receptor was taken from a woman aged 25 to 45 in good health. This CDR3 is CASSIEASGRITGELFF. In nucleotides, the CDR3 is TGTGCCAGTAGTATTGAGGCTAGCGGGAGAATCACCGGGGAGCTGTTTTTT.